A selection of T cell receptor beta chains follows, all from one sample in a study of CD4 T cells in relation to SARS-CoV-2 and coronaviruses. The antigens these receptors bind are not known. Some clones are missing from TCRdb's copy, which holds only in-frame ones; the method was immunoSEQ multiplex PCR. Of 20,000 to 25,000 clones listed, 72% are singletons. What was sequenced was CD4+ T cells from PBMCs, cultured in vitro. These receptors all stem from a human donor in good health. Both conserved end residues are part of each CDR3. Fields, in order: V gene, D gene, clone size, J gene, CDR3 protein, CDR3 DNA. The D gene is left open where the match is weak. Where a row states a size, it is once, few, many or the class of an expanded clone; other rows omit it.

V gene: TRBV6-1
D gene: TRBD1
clone size: -
J gene: TRBJ1-1
CDR3 protein: CASSDPRQGADTEAFF
CDR3 DNA: TGTGCCAGCAGTGACCCCAGACAGGGGGCGGACACTGAAGCTTTCTTT

V gene: TRBV5-1
D gene: -
clone size: -
J gene: TRBJ2-3
CDR3 protein: CASSGEGTPPTDTQYF
CDR3 DNA: TGCGCCAGCAGCGGGGAAGGGACGCCTCCCACAGATACGCAGTATTTT

V gene: TRBV4-3
D gene: -
clone size: -
J gene: TRBJ1-1
CDR3 protein: CASSLLVGVDTEAFF
CDR3 DNA: TGCGCCAGCAGCCTGCTCGTGGGGGTTGACACTGAAGCTTTCTTT

V gene: TRBV7-2
D gene: -
clone size: -
J gene: TRBJ1-2
CDR3 protein: CASSLRQGRGYTF
CDR3 DNA: TGTGCCAGCAGCCTGAGGCAGGGGCGGGGCTACACCTTC

V gene: TRBV6-4
D gene: TRBD1
clone size: -
J gene: TRBJ2-5
CDR3 protein: CASSDPRWDSPMETQYF
CDR3 DNA: TGTGCCAGCAGTGACCCCAGATGGGACAGCCCCATGGAGACCCAGTACTTC

V gene: TRBV3-1/TRBV3-2
D gene: TRBD2
clone size: -
J gene: TRBJ2-2
CDR3 protein: CASSLHLGTINTGELFF
CDR3 DNA: TGTGCCAGCAGCCTACACCTCGGGACTATTAACACCGGGGAGCTGTTTTTT

V gene: TRBV25-1
D gene: -
clone size: -
J gene: TRBJ1-3
CDR3 protein: CASSEAGRRNTIYF
CDR3 DNA: TGTGCCAGCAGTGAGGCAGGGAGACGAAACACCATATATTTT

V gene: TRBV3-1/TRBV3-2
D gene: TRBD2
clone size: -
J gene: TRBJ2-3
CDR3 protein: CASSTRFGLAGTDFSTDTQYF
CDR3 DNA: TGTGCCAGCAGCACGCGATTCGGACTAGCGGGGACAGACTTTAGCACAGATACGCAGTATTTT

V gene: TRBV3-1/TRBV3-2
D gene: -
clone size: -
J gene: TRBJ2-3
CDR3 protein: CASSLRTGTDTQYF
CDR3 DNA: TGTGCCAGCAGCCTCCGGACAGGCACAGATACGCAGTATTTT

V gene: TRBV6-5
D gene: -
clone size: -
J gene: TRBJ1-6
CDR3 protein: CASSYRFFHSPLHF
CDR3 DNA: TGTGCCAGCAGTTACAGATTTTTCCATTCACCCCTCCACTTT

V gene: TRBV7-6
D gene: -
clone size: -
J gene: TRBJ1-4
CDR3 protein: CASSLESGIGEKLFF
CDR3 DNA: TGTGCCAGCAGCTTAGAAAGTGGAATCGGTGAAAAACTGTTTTTT

V gene: TRBV3-1/TRBV3-2
D gene: -
clone size: few
J gene: TRBJ2-1
CDR3 protein: CASSILNPGANEQFF
CDR3 DNA: TGTGCCAGCAGCATACTAAACCCGGGGGCGAATGAGCAGTTCTTC

V gene: TRBV4-1
D gene: -
clone size: -
J gene: TRBJ1-6
CDR3 protein: CASSQGPERSYNSPLHF
CDR3 DNA: TGCGCCAGCAGCCAAGGGCCCGAGAGGTCCTATAATTCACCCCTCCACTTT

V gene: TRBV4-3
D gene: -
clone size: -
J gene: TRBJ2-3
CDR3 protein: CASSQDSAGHDTQYF
CDR3 DNA: TGCGCCAGCAGCCAAGATTCCGCGGGTCATGATACGCAGTATTTT

V gene: TRBV2
D gene: -
clone size: few
J gene: TRBJ1-4
CDR3 protein: CASSVSRQANEKLFF
CDR3 DNA: TGTGCCAGCAGTGTCTCCCGACAGGCTAATGAAAAACTGTTTTTT

V gene: TRBV30
D gene: -
clone size: -
J gene: TRBJ2-5
CDR3 protein: CAWSTVVRETQYF
CDR3 DNA: TGTGCCTGGAGTACGGTCGTTAGGGAGACCCAGTACTTC